This TCR beta chain is drawn from a study of long-term antiretroviral therapy in people with HIV. The study's findings and limits: All time points showed a repertoire dominated by clones expanded before ART.

CDR3 length equals 14 residues. Germline CDR1 SGHRS, CDR2 YFSETQ. Trimming removed 4 bases from V and 4 bases from J, with 11 bases in between. Details on this clone: Its antigen is unidentified.

Participants living with HIV all received treatment in the United States. The assay, immunoSEQ v3.0, was run at survey level. Assay: immunoSEQ multiplex PCR; the TCRdb copy retains only in-frame clones and omits some. The repertoire includes around 20,000 clones, more than 70% of them detected once, and about 9.9% sits in the top ten. This sequence originates from a man aged 18 to 29 with HIV. The chain has TRBV5-1 and TRBJ1-4; no clear D gene. Source: unsorted PBMCs, taken 0.5 years before starting antiretroviral therapy. CDR3 in amino acids: CASSPRRGNEKLFF. CDR3 nucleotide sequence: TGCGCCAGCAGCCCGAGACGGGGTAATGAAAAACTGTTTTTT.